The source of this T cell receptor (beta chain) is a study of blood T cell repertoires in COVID-19. On the study more broadly: COVID-19 samples collected from the United States, Italy and Spain covered acute and convalescent phases. From T cells, B-cell-depleted T cells, or PBMCs came the material, which was cDNA or gDNA.

Per the study methods: Estimates of nucleated cell counts were drawn from the amplification of reference gene primers. Here immunoSEQ multiplex PCR was the method, and the copy in TCRdb shows in-frame clones only, minus some. V and J calls and clone size are copied from that table; D and trimming were computed from the DNA. The repertoire holds almost 200,000 clones, with roughly nine tenths as singletons. Germline V CDR1 and CDR2: SGHTA, FQGNSA. V trimming: 5 bases; J trimming: 2 bases; junction bases outside the gene matches: 1. The CDR3 extends over 16 amino acids. There are a few counts of this clone.

The chain couples TRBV7-2 to TRBJ1-6; TRBD1 aligns across 12 bases. This receptor was identified in a woman in her seventies with acute or convalescent COVID-19. Sequenced: peripheral blood. CDR3 sequence (DNA): TGTGCCAGCAGCGGGACAGGGGGCACCTATAATTCACCCCTCCACTTT. Translation: CASSGTGGTYNSPLHF.